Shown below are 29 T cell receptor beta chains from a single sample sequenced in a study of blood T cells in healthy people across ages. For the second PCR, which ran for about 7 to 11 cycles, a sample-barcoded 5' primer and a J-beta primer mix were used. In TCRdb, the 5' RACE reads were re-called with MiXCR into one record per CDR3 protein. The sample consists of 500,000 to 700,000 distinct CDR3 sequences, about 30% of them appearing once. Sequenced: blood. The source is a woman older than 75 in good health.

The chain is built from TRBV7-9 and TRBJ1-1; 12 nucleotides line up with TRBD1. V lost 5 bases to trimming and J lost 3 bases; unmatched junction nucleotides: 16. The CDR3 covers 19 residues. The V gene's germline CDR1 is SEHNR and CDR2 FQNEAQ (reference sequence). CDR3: CASSPRGTGGALGDTEAFF. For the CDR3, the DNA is TGTGCCAGCAGCCCTCGGGGGACAGGGGGCGCGTTGGGGGACACTGAAGCTTTCTTT.

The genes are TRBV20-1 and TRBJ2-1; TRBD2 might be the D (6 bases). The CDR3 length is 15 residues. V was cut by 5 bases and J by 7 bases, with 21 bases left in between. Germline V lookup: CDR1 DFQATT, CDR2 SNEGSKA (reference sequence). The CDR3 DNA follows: TGCAGTGCTGGGAGGAGGCAGACTTTAATAAATGAGCAGTTCTTC. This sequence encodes CSAGRRQTLINEQFF.

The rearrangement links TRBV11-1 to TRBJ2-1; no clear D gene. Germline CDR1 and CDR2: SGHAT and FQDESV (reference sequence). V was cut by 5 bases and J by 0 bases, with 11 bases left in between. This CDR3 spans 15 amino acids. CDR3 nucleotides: TGTGCCAGCAGCGCCCTGAGGAGCTCCTACAATGAGCAGTTCTTC. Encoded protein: CASSALRSSYNEQFF.

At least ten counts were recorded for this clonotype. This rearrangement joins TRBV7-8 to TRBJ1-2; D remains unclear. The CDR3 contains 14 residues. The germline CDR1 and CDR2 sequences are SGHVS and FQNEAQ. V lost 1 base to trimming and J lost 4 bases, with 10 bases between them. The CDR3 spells CASSLDAATYGYTF. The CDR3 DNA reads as TGTGCCAGCAGCTTAGACGCCGCTACCTATGGCTACACCTTC.

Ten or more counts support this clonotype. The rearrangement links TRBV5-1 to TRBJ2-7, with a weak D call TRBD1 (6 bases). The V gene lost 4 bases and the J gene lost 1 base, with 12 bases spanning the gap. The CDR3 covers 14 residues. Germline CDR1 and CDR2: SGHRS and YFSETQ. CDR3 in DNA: TGCGCCAGCAGCCAGAACAGGGTTTCCTACGAGCAGTACTTC. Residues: CASSQNRVSYEQYF.

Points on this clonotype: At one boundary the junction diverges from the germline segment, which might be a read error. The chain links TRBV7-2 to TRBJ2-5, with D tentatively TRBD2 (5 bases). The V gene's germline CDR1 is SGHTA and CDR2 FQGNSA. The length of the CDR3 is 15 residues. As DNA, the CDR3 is TGTGCCAGCGGCTTCGGACGGGGTTCTCAGGAGACCCAGTACTTC. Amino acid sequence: CASGFGRGSQETQYF.

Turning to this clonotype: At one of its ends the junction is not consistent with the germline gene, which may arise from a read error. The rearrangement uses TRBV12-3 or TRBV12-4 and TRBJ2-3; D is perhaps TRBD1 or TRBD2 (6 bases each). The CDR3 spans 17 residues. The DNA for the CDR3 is TGTGCCAGCAGTTTAGCGCTCATAGGAGGGGGAACAGATACGCAATATTTT. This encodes CASSLALIGGGTDTQYF.

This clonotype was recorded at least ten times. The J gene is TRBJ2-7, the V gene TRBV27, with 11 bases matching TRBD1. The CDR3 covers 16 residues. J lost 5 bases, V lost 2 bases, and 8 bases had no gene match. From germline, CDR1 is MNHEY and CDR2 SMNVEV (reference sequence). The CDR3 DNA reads TGTGCCAGCAGTTTACTGTGGACAGGGGGCGTGAACGAGCAGTACTTC. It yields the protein CASSLLWTGGVNEQYF.

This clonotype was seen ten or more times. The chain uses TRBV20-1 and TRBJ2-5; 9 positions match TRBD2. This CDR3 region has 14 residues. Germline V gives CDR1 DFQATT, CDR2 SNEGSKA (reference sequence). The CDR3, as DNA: TGCAGCGTGGGGGGCGGGGGGGCCCAAGAGACCCAGTACTTC. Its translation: CSVGGGGAQETQYF.

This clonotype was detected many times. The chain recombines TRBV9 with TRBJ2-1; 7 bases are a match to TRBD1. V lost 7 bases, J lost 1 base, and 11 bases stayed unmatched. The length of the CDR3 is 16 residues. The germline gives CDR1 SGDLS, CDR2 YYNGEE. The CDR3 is CASRPTGSISYNEQFF. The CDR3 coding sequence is TGTGCCAGCCGCCCGACAGGGTCAATTTCCTACAATGAGCAGTTCTTC.

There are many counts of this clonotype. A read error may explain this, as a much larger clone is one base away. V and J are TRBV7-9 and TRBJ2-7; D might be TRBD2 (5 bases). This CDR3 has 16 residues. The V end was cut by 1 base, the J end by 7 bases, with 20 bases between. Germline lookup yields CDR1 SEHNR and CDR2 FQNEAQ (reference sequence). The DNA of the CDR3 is TGTGCCAGCAGCTTAGTCAGACAAAGGACGGGGAATGAGCAGTACTTC. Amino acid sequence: CASSLVRQRTGNEQYF.

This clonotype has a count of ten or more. The CDR3 nucleotides read TGCAGTGCTAGAGATATCGGACTAGCGGGGATTACCTCCTACGAGCAGTACTTC. Translation: CSARDIGLAGITSYEQYF. The chain couples TRBV20-1 to TRBJ2-7, with 12 bases identical to TRBD2. CDR1 DFQATT and CDR2 SNEGSKA come from the germline V gene (reference sequence). The CDR3 is 18 amino acids. Unmatched junction bases numbered 9, after V lost 0 bases and J lost 0 bases.

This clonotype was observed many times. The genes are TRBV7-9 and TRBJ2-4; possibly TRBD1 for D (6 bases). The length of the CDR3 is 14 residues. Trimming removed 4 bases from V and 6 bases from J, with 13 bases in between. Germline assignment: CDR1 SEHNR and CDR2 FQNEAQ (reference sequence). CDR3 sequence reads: CASSSEADRNIQYF. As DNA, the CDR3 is TGTGCCAGCAGCTCAGAGGCGGACAGAAACATTCAGTACTTC. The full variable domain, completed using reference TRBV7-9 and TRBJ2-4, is DTGVSQNPRHKITKRGQNVTFRCDPISEHNRLYWYRQTLGQGPEFLTYFQNEAQLEKSRLLSDRFSAERPKGSFSTLEIQRTEQGDSAMYLCASSSEADRNIQYFGAGTRLSVL.

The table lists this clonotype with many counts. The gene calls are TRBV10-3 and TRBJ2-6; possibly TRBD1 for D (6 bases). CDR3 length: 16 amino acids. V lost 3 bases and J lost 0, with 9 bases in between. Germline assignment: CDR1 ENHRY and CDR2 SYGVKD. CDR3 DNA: TGTGCCATCAGTGACTCGGACAGCTCTGGGGCCAACGTCCTGACTTTC. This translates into CAISDSDSSGANVLTF.

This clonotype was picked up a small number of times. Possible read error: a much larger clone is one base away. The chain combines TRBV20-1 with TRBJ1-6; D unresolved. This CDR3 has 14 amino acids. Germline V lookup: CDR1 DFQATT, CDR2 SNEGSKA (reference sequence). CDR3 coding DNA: TGCAGTGCTGCCAGCGGGGTCTATAATTCACCCCCCCACTTT. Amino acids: CSAASGVYNSPPHF.

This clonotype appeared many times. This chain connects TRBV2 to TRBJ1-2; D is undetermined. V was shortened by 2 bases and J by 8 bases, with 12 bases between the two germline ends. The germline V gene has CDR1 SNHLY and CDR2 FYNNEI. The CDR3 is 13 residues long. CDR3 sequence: CASSESGTGGYTF. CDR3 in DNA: TGTGCCAGCAGTGAAAGTGGAACGGGGGGCTACACCTTC.

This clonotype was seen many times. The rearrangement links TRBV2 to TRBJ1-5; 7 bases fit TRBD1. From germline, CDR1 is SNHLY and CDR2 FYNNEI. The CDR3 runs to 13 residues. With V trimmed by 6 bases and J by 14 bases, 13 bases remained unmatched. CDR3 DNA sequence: TGTGCCAGCAGCGCCGACCAGGGGGATCCGGAGCATTTT. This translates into CASSADQGDPEHF. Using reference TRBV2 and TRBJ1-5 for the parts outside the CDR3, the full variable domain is EPEVTQTPSHQVTQMGQEVILRCVPISNHLYFYWYRQILGQKVEFLVSFYNNEISEKSEIFDDQFSVERPDGSNFTLKIRSTKLEDSAMYFCASSADQGDPEHFGDGTRLSIL.

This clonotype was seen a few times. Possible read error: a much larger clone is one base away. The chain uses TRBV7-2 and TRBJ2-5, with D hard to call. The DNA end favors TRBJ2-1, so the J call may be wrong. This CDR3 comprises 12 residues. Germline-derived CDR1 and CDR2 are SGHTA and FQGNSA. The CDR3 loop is CASSRWEETQFF. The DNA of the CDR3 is TGTGCCAGCAGCCGCTGGGAAGAGACCCAGTTCTTC.

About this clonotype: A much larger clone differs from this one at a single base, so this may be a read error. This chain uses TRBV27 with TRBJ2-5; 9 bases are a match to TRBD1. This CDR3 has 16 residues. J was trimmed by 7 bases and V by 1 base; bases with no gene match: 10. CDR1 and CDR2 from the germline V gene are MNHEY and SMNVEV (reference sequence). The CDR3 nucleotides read TGTGCCAGCAGTTTATTTTCCGGACAGGGGAGGGGGACCCAGTACTTC. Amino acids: CASSLFSGQGRGTQYF.

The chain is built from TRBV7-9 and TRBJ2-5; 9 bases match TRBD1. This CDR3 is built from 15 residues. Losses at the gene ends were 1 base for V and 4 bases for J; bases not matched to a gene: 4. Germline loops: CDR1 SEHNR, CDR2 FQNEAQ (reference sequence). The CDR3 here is CASSLGTGVGETQYF. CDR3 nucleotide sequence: TGTGCCAGCAGCTTAGGGACAGGGGTCGGAGAGACCCAGTACTTC. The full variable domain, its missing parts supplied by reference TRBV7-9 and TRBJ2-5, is DTGVSQNPRHKITKRGQNVTFRCDPISEHNRLYWYRQTLGQGPEFLTYFQNEAQLEKSRLLSDRFSAERPKGSFSTLEIQRTEQGDSAMYLCASSLGTGVGETQYFGPGTRLLVL.

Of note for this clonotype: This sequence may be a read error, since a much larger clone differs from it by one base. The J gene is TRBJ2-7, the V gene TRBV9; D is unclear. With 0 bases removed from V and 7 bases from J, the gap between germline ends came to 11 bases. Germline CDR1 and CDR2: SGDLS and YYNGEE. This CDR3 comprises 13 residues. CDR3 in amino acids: CASSVGPLNEQYF. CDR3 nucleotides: TGTGCCAGCAGCGTAGGGCCCCTGAATGAGCAGTACTTC.

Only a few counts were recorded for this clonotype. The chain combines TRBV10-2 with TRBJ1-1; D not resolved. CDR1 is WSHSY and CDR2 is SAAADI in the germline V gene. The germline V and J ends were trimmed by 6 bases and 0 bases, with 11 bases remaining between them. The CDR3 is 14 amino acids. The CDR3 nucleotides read TGCGCCAGCAGGGCTTCTGGCATGAACACTGAAGCTTTCTTT. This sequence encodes CASRASGMNTEAFF.

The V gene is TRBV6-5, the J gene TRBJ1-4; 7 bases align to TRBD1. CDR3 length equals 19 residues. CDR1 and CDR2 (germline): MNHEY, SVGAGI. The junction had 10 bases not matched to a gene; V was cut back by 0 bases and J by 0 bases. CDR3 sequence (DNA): TGTGCCAGCAGTTACTCCGGTGGACAGGCCGTAGCAACTAATGAAAAACTGTTTTTT. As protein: CASSYSGGQAVATNEKLFF.

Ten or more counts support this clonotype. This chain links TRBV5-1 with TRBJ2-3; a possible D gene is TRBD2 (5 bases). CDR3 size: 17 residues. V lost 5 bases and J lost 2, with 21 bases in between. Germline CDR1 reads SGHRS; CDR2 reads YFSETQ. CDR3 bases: TGCGCCAGCAGGAAGCGGCGAGCGGAGGACCTCACAGATACGCAGTATTTT. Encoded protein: CASRKRRAEDLTDTQYF.

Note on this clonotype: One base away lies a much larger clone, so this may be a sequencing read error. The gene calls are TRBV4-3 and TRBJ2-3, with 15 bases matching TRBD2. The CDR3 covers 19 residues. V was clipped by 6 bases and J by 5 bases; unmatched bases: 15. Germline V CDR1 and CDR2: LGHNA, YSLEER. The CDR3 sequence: CASSPTRTSGGGSIDTQYF. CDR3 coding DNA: TGCGCCAGCAGTCCCACCCGGACTAGCGGGGGGGGAAGTATAGATACGCAGTATTTT.

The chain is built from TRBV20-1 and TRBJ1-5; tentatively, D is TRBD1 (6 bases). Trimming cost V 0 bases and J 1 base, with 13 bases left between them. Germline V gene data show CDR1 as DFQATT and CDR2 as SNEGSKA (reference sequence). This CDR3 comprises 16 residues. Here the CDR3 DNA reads TGCAGTGCTAGAGAACGGGGGGCCGGGAGCAATCAGCCCCAGCATTTT. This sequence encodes CSARERGAGSNQPQHF.

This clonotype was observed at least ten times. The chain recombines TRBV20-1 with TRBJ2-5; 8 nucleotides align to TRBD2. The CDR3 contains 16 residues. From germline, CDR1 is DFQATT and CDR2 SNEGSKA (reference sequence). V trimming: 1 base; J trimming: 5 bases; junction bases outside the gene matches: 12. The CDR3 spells CSARAFTGGAGETQYF. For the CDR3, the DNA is TGCAGTGCTAGAGCATTTACCGGGGGGGCGGGGGAGACCCAGTACTTC.

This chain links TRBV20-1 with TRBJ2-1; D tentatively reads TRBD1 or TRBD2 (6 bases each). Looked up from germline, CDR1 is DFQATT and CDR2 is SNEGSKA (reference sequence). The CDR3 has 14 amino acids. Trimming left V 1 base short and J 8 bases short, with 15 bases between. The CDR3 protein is CSARGPRGADEQFF. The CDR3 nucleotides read TGCAGTGCTAGAGGTCCGAGGGGGGCGGATGAGCAGTTCTTC.

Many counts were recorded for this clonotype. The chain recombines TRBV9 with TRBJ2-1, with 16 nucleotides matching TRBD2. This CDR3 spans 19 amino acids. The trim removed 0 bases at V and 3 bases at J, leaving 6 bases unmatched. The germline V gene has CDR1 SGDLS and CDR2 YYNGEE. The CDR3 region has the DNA TGTGCCAGCAGCGTAGGGGGACTAGCGGGGGGGCCTCGCTACAATGAGCAGTTCTTC. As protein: CASSVGGLAGGPRYNEQFF.